Below are 28 T cell receptor beta chains sequenced from a single sample in a study of control samples from healthy donors and cancer patients. TCRdb keeps only in-frame clones here, not all; method: immunoSEQ multiplex PCR. The table shows about 250,000 clones, with roughly 82% occurring only once. Material: PBMCs. The receptors were gathered from a woman in her fifties or sixties with lung cancer.

This chain joins TRBV7-8 and TRBJ1-5; D is unclear. The CDR3 is 13 residues long. Looked up from germline, CDR1 is SGHVS and CDR2 is FQNEAQ. The V gene lost 1 base and the J gene lost 6 bases, with 7 bases spanning the gap. In nucleotides, the CDR3 is TGTGCCAGCAGCTTAGATAGGAGTCAGCCCCAGCATTTT. Translated, it gives CASSLDRSQPQHF.

The sample holds many counts of this clone. V gene TRBV10-1 combines with J gene TRBJ1-1; tentatively, D is TRBD1 (5 bases). V dropped 2 bases and J dropped 3 bases, with 10 bases sitting between them. Per the germline V gene, CDR1 is WNHNN and CDR2 is SYGVQD (reference sequence). This CDR3 is 14 amino acids long. CDR3 region: CASSETGQYTEAFF. DNA of the CDR3: TGCGCCAGCAGTGAGACGGGGCAATACACTGAAGCTTTCTTT.

The chain combines TRBV21-1 with TRBJ1-2. TRBV21-1 is tagged as a pseudogene. The CDR3 runs 15 residues. The CDR3 region has the DNA TGTGCCAGCAGCAACAGGACTGTCCTCAACTATGGCTACACCTTC. Encoded protein: CASSNRTVLNYGYTF.

This rearrangement joins TRBV9 to TRBJ1-6; 7 positions match TRBD1. Germline lookup yields CDR1 SGDLS and CDR2 YYNGEE. The CDR3 totals 14 residues. J was trimmed by 7 bases and V by 1 base; bases with no gene match: 2. CDR3 coding DNA: TGTGCCAGCAGCGTATCCAGGGGGAATTCACCCCTCCACTTT. The encoded protein is CASSVSRGNSPLHF.

The chain links TRBV9 to TRBJ2-3; 9 bases are shared with TRBD2. Per germline, CDR1 SGDLS and CDR2 YYNGEE. Trimming removed 0 bases from V and 2 bases from J; junction bases left unmatched: 7. The CDR3 runs to 17 residues. CDR3 sequence reads: CASSVVASGTITDTQYF. The CDR3 DNA sequence: TGTGCCAGCAGCGTAGTTGCTAGCGGGACCATCACAGATACGCAGTATTTT.

The J gene is TRBJ1-6, the V gene TRBV12-3 or TRBV12-4; D remains ambiguous. CDR3 length: 13 amino acids. V shed 5 bases and J shed 8 bases, with 10 bases lying between them. CDR3: CASSLRSHSPLHF. The CDR3, as DNA: TGTGCCAGCAGTCTCCGGTCCCATTCACCCCTCCACTTT.

The V call is TRBV5-1, the J call TRBJ2-7, with 10 bases fitting TRBD2. The V and J ends lost 7 bases and 0 bases, in that order; junction bases with no gene match: 4. The CDR3 spans 14 residues. CDR1 is SGHRS, CDR2 YFSETQ, per germline. The DNA of the CDR3 is TGCGCCAGCGGATCTAGCGGGGGCTCCTACGAGCAGTACTTC. Translated: CASGSSGGSYEQYF.

V gene TRBV7-3 combines with J gene TRBJ1-2, with 10 nucleotides matching TRBD1. The CDR3 is 13 amino acids. Trimming took 5 bases from V and 7 from J; bases not matched to a gene: 4. CDR1 is SGHTA, CDR2 FQGTGA, per germline. The CDR3 spells CASSRTGGGGYTF. The DNA for the CDR3 is TGTGCCAGCAGCCGGACAGGGGGAGGTGGCTACACCTTC.

This clone was picked up one time. The genes are TRBV4-1 and TRBJ2-7, with a weak D call TRBD2 (5 bases). Trimming left V 0 bases short and J 2 bases short, with 11 bases between. Germline CDR1 is MGHRA and CDR2 is YSYEKL. This CDR3 spans 15 amino acids. In DNA form, the CDR3 reads TGCGCCAGCAGCCAAGACTTTGGCGGGCCCTACGAGCAGTACTTC. Its translation: CASSQDFGGPYEQYF.

Concerning this clone itself: The junction and the germline gene differ at one end; a read error may be behind it. The chain is built from TRBV6-5 and TRBJ2-7; possibly TRBD1 for D (6 bases). The CDR3 length is 12 residues. CDR1 and CDR2 (germline): MNHEY, SVGAGI. CDR3 DNA sequence: TGTGCCAGCAGTCCCCTTGGAGGACAGAGGGACTTC. It specifies CASSPLGGQRDF.

This clone has more than one count but fewer than ten. This chain uses TRBV5-1 with TRBJ2-7; D is uncertain. CDR3 length: 14 residues. Germline assignment: CDR1 SGHRS and CDR2 YFSETQ. V shed 0 bases and J shed 6 bases, with 13 bases lying between them. CDR3 in amino acids: CASSLDPGVSEQYF. DNA for the CDR3: TGCGCCAGCAGCTTGGACCCCGGAGTTTCCGAGCAGTACTTC. The full variable domain, its missing parts supplied by reference TRBV5-1 and TRBJ2-7, is KAGVTQTPRYLIKTRGQQVTLSCSPISGHRSVSWYQQTPGQGLQFLFEYFSETQRNKGNFPGRFSGRQFSNSRSEMNVSTLELGDSALYLCASSLDPGVSEQYFGPGTRLTVT.

This clone appeared a single time. V gene TRBV3-1 (or the pseudogene TRBV3-2) combines with J gene TRBJ1-6, with 8 bases aligning to TRBD1. CDR3 length: 16 amino acids. Trimming removed 5 bases from V and 9 bases from J; junction bases left unmatched: 12. Germline V gene lookup returns CDR1 LGHDT and CDR2 YNNKEL (reference sequence). The CDR3 spells CASSSHRGSVGSPLHF. CDR3 DNA: TGTGCCAGCAGCTCCCACAGGGGGTCGGTAGGTTCACCCCTCCACTTT.

The count of this clone is one. The chain employs TRBV5-4 and TRBJ1-6; maybe TRBD1 (5 bases). Germline assignment: CDR1 SGHNT and CDR2 YYREEE (reference sequence). This CDR3 comprises 15 residues. V lost 2 bases and J 9 bases, leaving 15 bases between the germline ends. CDR3 loop: CASSFGFGAGSPLHF. CDR3 nucleotides: TGTGCCAGCAGCTTTGGTTTCGGGGCAGGTTCACCCCTCCACTTT.

The J gene is TRBJ2-2, the V gene TRBV9; TRBD2 might be the D (5 bases). CDR1 SGDLS and CDR2 YYNGEE come from the germline V gene. The CDR3 consists of 17 residues. V was clipped by 0 bases and J by 0 bases, with 12 bases between them. DNA for the CDR3: TGTGCCAGCAGCGTAGCGGGAACGCTCGCGAACACCGGGGAGCTGTTTTTT. This translates into CASSVAGTLANTGELFF. The entire variable domain, with the rest obtained from reference TRBV9 and TRBJ2-2, is as follows: DSGVTQTPKHLITATGQRVTLRCSPRSGDLSVYWYQQSLDQGLQFLIQYYNGEERAKGNILERFSAQQFPDLHSELNLSSLELGDSALYFCASSVAGTLANTGELFFGEGSRLTVL.

This chain connects TRBV7-2 to TRBJ2-1; the D gene could be TRBD1 or TRBD2 (5 bases each). The germline V gene encodes CDR1 SGHTA and CDR2 FQGNSA. V was trimmed by 3 bases and J by 4 bases, leaving 13 bases between them. This CDR3 has 15 amino acids. This chain's CDR3 is CASSFPGTVYNEQFF. The CDR3 bases are TGTGCCAGCAGCTTCCCCGGGACGGTATACAATGAGCAGTTCTTC.

The chain has TRBV6-4 and TRBJ1-6; no reliable D call. Germline assignment: CDR1 MRHNA and CDR2 SNTAGT. Trimming pared 0 bases from V and 7 bases from J, leaving 10 bases between. The CDR3 is 15 amino acids. CDR3 nucleotides: TGTGCCAGCAGTGACTCTAACACTGCGAATTCACCCCTCCACTTT. This sequence encodes CASSDSNTANSPLHF.

J is TRBJ2-2 and V is TRBV25-1, with D maybe TRBD2 (5 bases). The germline V gene encodes CDR1 MGHDK and CDR2 SYGVNS. The CDR3 spans 15 residues. V was shortened by 2 bases and J by 4 bases, with 11 bases between the two germline ends. CDR3 protein: CASSEGSGITGELFF. CDR3 sequence (DNA): TGTGCCAGCAGTGAAGGGTCCGGGATCACCGGGGAGCTGTTTTTT.

The rearrangement uses TRBV27 and TRBJ1-5, with D hard to call. The CDR3 length is 13 residues. Trimming left V 2 bases short and J 4 bases short, with 6 bases between. CDR1 is MNHEY and CDR2 is SMNVEV in the germline V gene (reference sequence). CDR3 loop: CASSLVENQPQHF. CDR3 coding DNA: TGTGCCAGCAGTTTAGTAGAAAATCAGCCCCAGCATTTT.

CDR3 DNA sequence: TGTGCCAGCAGCATTCAAGAGACCCAGTACTTC. Its protein product is CASSIQETQYF. V is TRBV2 and J is TRBJ2-5; no definite D call. This CDR3 is 11 amino acids long. Between the trimmed V and J ends, which lost 6 bases and 2 bases, there was a span of 4 bases. The germline V gene encodes CDR1 SNHLY and CDR2 FYNNEI.

The chain has TRBV6-5 and TRBJ2-7; weak D call: TRBD1 (6 bases). Germline assignment: CDR1 MNHEY and CDR2 SVGAGI. Trimming removed 0 bases at V and 1 base at J, with 10 bases between. This CDR3 has 15 residues. The CDR3 reads CASSYSQGPSYEQYF. DNA for the CDR3: TGTGCCAGCAGTTACTCGCAGGGGCCATCCTACGAGCAGTACTTC.

The V gene is TRBV28, the J gene TRBJ1-2; no firm D call. Germline CDR1 and CDR2: MDHEN and SYDVKM. The CDR3 consists of 14 residues. Deletions cut 2 bases from V and 4 bases from J, with 11 bases between. The CDR3 is CASSLPNGGYGYTF. The CDR3 nucleotides are TGTGCCAGCAGTTTACCCAACGGCGGCTATGGCTACACCTTC.

V and J are TRBV27 and TRBJ1-4; 7 bases line up with TRBD1. Germline V gene data show CDR1 as MNHEY and CDR2 as SMNVEV (reference sequence). Trimming removed 5 bases from V and 7 bases from J; junction bases left unmatched: 13. CDR3 length equals 16 residues. In DNA form, the CDR3 reads TGTGCCAGCAGTACAAAGGCCCGACAGGGTAGTGAAAAACTGTTTTTT. This gives the protein CASSTKARQGSEKLFF.

The chain uses TRBV6-5 and TRBJ1-1; maybe TRBD1 (5 bases). The length of the CDR3 is 11 residues. Looked up from germline, CDR1 is MNHEY and CDR2 is SVGAGI. Trimming shortened V by 2 bases and J by 7 bases, and 5 bases separated the two germline ends. In nucleotides, the CDR3 is TGTGCCAGCAGTTACCAGGGTGAAGCTTTCTTT. Amino acids: CASSYQGEAFF.

This chain joins TRBV7-3 and TRBJ2-1; the D gene is possibly TRBD2 (5 bases). The V end lost 5 bases, the J end lost 8 bases, and 16 bases lay between the germline ends. The CDR3 loop spans 14 amino acids. Germline V gives CDR1 SGHTA, CDR2 FQGTGA. CDR3 residues: CASSKGASNDEQFF. CDR3 in DNA: TGTGCCAGCAGCAAGGGAGCTTCGAACGATGAGCAGTTCTTC.

V is TRBV7-8 and J is TRBJ2-1; D might be TRBD1 (5 bases). CDR3 size: 14 residues. Looked up from germline, CDR1 is SGHVS and CDR2 is FQNEAQ. Trimming pared 5 bases from V and 0 bases from J, leaving 8 bases between. The CDR3 nucleotides are TGTGCCAGCAGCCAGGGCCCCTCCTACAATGAGCAGTTCTTC. It yields the protein CASSQGPSYNEQFF.

The V gene is TRBV5-5, the J gene TRBJ2-7, with 11 bases fitting TRBD2. The germline gives CDR1 SGHKS, CDR2 YYEKEE (reference sequence). V trimming: 3 bases; J trimming: 2 bases; junction bases outside the gene matches: 1. The CDR3 spans 14 residues. DNA for the CDR3: TGTGCCAGCAGCTCGGGACTAGCGGCCTACGAGCAGTACTTC. Translation gives CASSSGLAAYEQYF.

V is TRBV6-5 and J is TRBJ2-4, with 7 bases identical to TRBD1. J gave up 6 bases and V 6 bases, and 8 bases lay outside the gene matches. The length of the CDR3 is 14 residues. CDR1 and CDR2 (germline): MNHEY, SVGAGI. The CDR3 loop is CASSPRTGANIQYF. As DNA, the CDR3 is TGTGCCAGCAGCCCACGGACAGGCGCAAACATTCAGTACTTC.

This clone was counted a single time. This rearrangement joins TRBV9 to TRBJ1-1; D remains unclear. The CDR3 loop spans 15 amino acids. The germline gives CDR1 SGDLS, CDR2 YYNGEE. Between the trimmed V and J ends, which lost 3 bases and 0 bases, there was a span of 12 bases. The CDR3: CASSAPGSLNTEAFF. CDR3 bases: TGTGCCAGCAGCGCCCCGGGATCGCTGAACACTGAAGCTTTCTTT.